The next 21 T cell receptor beta chains were all read from a single sample in a study of T cell responses to AZD1222 COVID-19 vaccine. Libraries were prepared by immunoSEQ multiplex PCR; TCRdb keeps only in-frame clonotypes and omits some of them. This table holds about 120,000 clones, 70% to 90% found once. Sequencing used peripheral blood, obtained on day 0 of AZD1222 vaccination. The receptors originated from an adult in good health.

The genes are TRBV9 and TRBJ2-7; 7 bases are shared with TRBD1. The CDR3 contains 14 residues. J gave up 2 bases and V 3 bases, and 5 bases lay outside the gene matches. The germline V gene encodes CDR1 SGDLS and CDR2 YYNGEE. The CDR3: CASSGRDSTYEQYF. The DNA for the CDR3 is TGTGCCAGCAGCGGCCGGGACAGCACCTACGAGCAGTACTTC.

CDR3 nucleotide sequence: TGTGCCAGCAGCTCTGGACAGGCTGCTCAATACACTGAAGCTTTCTTT. The encoded protein is CASSSGQAAQYTEAFF. V usage is TRBV5-8 and J usage is TRBJ1-1, with TRBD1 matching 7 bases. Germline CDR1 reads SGHTS; CDR2 reads YDEGEE. The V and J ends lost 3 bases and 3 bases, in that order; junction bases with no gene match: 11. CDR3 size: 16 residues. Supplemented by reference TRBV5-8 and TRBJ1-1, the full variable domain reads EAGVTQSPTHLIKTRGQQATLRCSPISGHTSVYWYQQALGLGLQFLLWYDEGEERNRGNFPPRFSGRQFPNYSSELNVNALELEDSALYLCASSSGQAAQYTEAFFGQGTRLTVV.

V gene TRBV28 combines with J gene TRBJ1-2, with a tentative D call TRBD1 (5 bases). V lost 0 bases, J lost 4 bases, and 15 bases lay in between. The CDR3 spans 16 residues. Germline-derived CDR1 and CDR2 are MDHEN and SYDVKM. The CDR3 region is CASSLWGRDRSYGYTF. CDR3 DNA: TGTGCCAGCAGTTTATGGGGCCGCGACAGATCCTATGGCTACACCTTC.

The chain employs TRBV5-1 and TRBJ2-5; TRBD1 matches at 12 bases. CDR1 SGHRS and CDR2 YFSETQ come from the germline V gene. The CDR3 spans 13 residues. V shed 7 bases, J shed 5 bases, and the junction held 3 bases outside the gene matches. The CDR3 region is CASGTGGGETQYF. CDR3 nucleotide sequence: TGCGCCAGCGGGACAGGGGGCGGGGAGACCCAGTACTTC.

CDR3 sequence reads: CASSPGTASGNTIYF. CDR3 in DNA: TGTGCCAGCTCACCTGGGACAGCCTCTGGAAACACCATATATTTT. The chain has TRBV18 and TRBJ1-3, with TRBD1 matching 7 bases. This CDR3 has 15 residues. The trim removed 3 bases at V and 0 bases at J, leaving 2 bases unmatched. Germline CDR1 KGHSH, CDR2 LQKENI.

J is TRBJ2-4 and V is TRBV1; the D call in the table, TRBD2, was not verified against the DNA. TRBV1 represents a pseudogene. The CDR3 has 16 residues. The CDR3 protein is CTSSQGFGDLKNIQYF. CDR3 DNA sequence: TGCACCAGCAGCCAAGGGTTCGGAGATCTCAAAAACATTCAGTACTTC.

J is TRBJ2-7 and V is TRBV5-1; no clear D. Trimming left V 4 bases short and J 1 base short, with 18 bases between. This CDR3 contains 16 residues. Germline CDR1 and CDR2: SGHRS and YFSETQ. CDR3 residues: CASSPATLPVSYEQYF. CDR3 DNA: TGCGCCAGCAGCCCCGCCACTCTACCAGTGTCCTACGAGCAGTACTTC.

V gene TRBV10-2 combines with J gene TRBJ2-7; TRBD1 matches 8 bases. Germline assignment: CDR1 WSHSY and CDR2 SAAADI. CDR3 length: 15 amino acids. Germline trimming cut 3 bases from V and 0 bases from J; bases unmatched to any gene: 4. The CDR3 sequence is CASSDRDRSSYEQYF. The CDR3 DNA reads TGCGCCAGCAGTGATAGGGACAGGAGCTCCTACGAGCAGTACTTC.

This clone was picked up a small number of times. The chain couples TRBV7-9 to TRBJ2-7; 7 nucleotides match TRBD2. The V gene's germline CDR1 is SEHNR and CDR2 FQNEAQ (reference sequence). The V and J ends lost 5 bases and 4 bases, in that order; junction bases with no gene match: 5. This CDR3 region has 13 residues. CDR3 nucleotide sequence: TGTGCCAGCAGCCCAGACGGGGGGTACGAGCAGTACTTC. Translation gives CASSPDGGYEQYF. Combining the CDR3 with reference TRBV7-9 and TRBJ2-7 gives the whole variable domain DTGVSQNPRHKITKRGQNVTFRCDPISEHNRLYWYRQTLGQGPEFLTYFQNEAQLEKSRLLSDRFSAERPKGSFSTLEIQRTEQGDSAMYLCASSPDGGYEQYFGPGTRLTVT.

The chain employs TRBV5-5 and TRBJ1-6; D is uncertain. CDR1 is SGHKS, CDR2 YYEKEE, per germline (reference sequence). The CDR3 is 15 amino acids. V lost 0 bases, J lost 8 bases, and 12 bases lay in between. The CDR3 nucleotides are TGTGCCAGCAGCTTGGGCAGGCCACGGGATTCACCCCTCCACTTT. Encoded protein: CASSLGRPRDSPLHF.

This rearrangement joins TRBV7-2 to TRBJ1-1, with D perhaps matching TRBD1 (6 bases). V was pared by 5 bases and J by 3 bases, with 10 bases between. The germline V gene encodes CDR1 SGHTA and CDR2 FQGNSA. The CDR3 totals 13 residues. The CDR3 DNA sequence: TGTGCCAGCAGCGGGCAGGGGTACACTGAAGCTTTCTTT. Protein: CASSGQGYTEAFF. The full variable domain, rest sourced from reference TRBV7-2 and TRBJ1-1, is GAGVSQSPSNKVTEKGKDVELRCDPISGHTALYWYRQSLGQGLEFLIYFQGNSAPDKSGLPSDRFSAERTGGSVSTLTIQRTQQEDSAVYLCASSGQGYTEAFFGQGTRLTVV.

The chain is built from TRBV28 and TRBJ1-3; D perhaps matches TRBD1 (5 bases). V lost 5 bases and J 9 bases, leaving 20 bases between the germline ends. CDR3 length: 15 residues. Per germline, CDR1 MDHEN and CDR2 SYDVKM. CDR3 amino acids: CASSEPRGPLGTIYF. The CDR3, as DNA: TGTGCCAGCAGTGAACCCCGGGGCCCCCTTGGCACCATATATTTT.

The V and J genes are TRBV20-1 and TRBJ1-1; D is uncertain. The V and J ends lost 3 bases and 1 base respectively, with 12 bases between them. The CDR3 consists of 14 residues. Germline V CDR1 and CDR2: DFQATT, SNEGSKA (reference sequence). The CDR3 spells CSASRAETNTEAFF. As DNA, the CDR3 is TGCAGTGCTAGTAGGGCAGAGACGAACACTGAAGCTTTCTTT.

V is TRBV9 and J is TRBJ2-1; 8 nucleotides agree with TRBD2. CDR1 is SGDLS and CDR2 is YYNGEE in the germline V gene. With 5 bases clipped from V and 6 bases from J, the junction kept 10 bases outside the gene matches. The CDR3 length is 15 residues. DNA of the CDR3: TGTGCCAGCAGGGCCGGGACTAGGGACACCAATGAGCAGTTCTTC. Protein: CASRAGTRDTNEQFF.

This sequence joins TRBV9 and TRBJ2-5; D assignment may be TRBD1 or TRBD2 (5 bases each). Between the trimmed V and J ends, which lost 0 bases and 5 bases, there was a span of 14 bases. The CDR3 sequence is 15 residues long. CDR1 and CDR2 from the germline V gene are SGDLS and YYNGEE. CDR3 sequence reads: CASSVDGAPGETQYF. The CDR3 DNA reads TGTGCCAGCAGCGTAGACGGGGCGCCCGGGGAGACCCAGTACTTC.

The chain employs TRBV28 and TRBJ2-7, with D tentatively TRBD2 (6 bases). The CDR3 extends over 17 amino acids. The germline gives CDR1 MDHEN, CDR2 SYDVKM. Deletions cut 4 bases from V and 3 bases from J, with 22 bases between. CDR3 coding DNA: TGTGCCAGCAGTTCGCCCTTAGGAGGGGCCGTGGGCTACGAGCAGTACTTC. Protein product: CASSSPLGGAVGYEQYF.

This clone appeared a few times. The chain joins TRBV7-3 to TRBJ2-1, with unresolved D. The CDR3 covers 14 residues. Germline lookup yields CDR1 SGHTA and CDR2 FQGTGA. V lost 1 base and J lost 8, with 12 bases in between. The CDR3 is CASSLRAEPDEQFF. DNA of the CDR3: TGTGCCAGCAGCTTAAGGGCGGAACCGGATGAGCAGTTCTTC.

The chain employs TRBV30 and TRBJ1-1; possible D gene TRBD1, 6 bases. The V end was cut by 4 bases, the J end by 2 bases, with 17 bases between. The V gene's germline CDR1 is GTSNPN and CDR2 SVGIG (reference sequence). CDR3 length equals 15 residues. Written as DNA, the CDR3 is TGTGCCTGGACCACCCTTGGACAGAGAAACACTGAAGCTTTCTTT. As protein: CAWTTLGQRNTEAFF.

The V and J genes are TRBV6-5 and TRBJ1-1, with 7 bases fitting TRBD1. The V gene's germline CDR1 is MNHEY and CDR2 SVGAGI. The CDR3 is 15 residues long. Trimming took 7 bases from V and 0 from J; bases not matched to a gene: 8. The CDR3 DNA follows: TGTGCCAGCATCTCACGACAGGGTATGAACACTGAAGCTTTCTTT. It translates to CASISRQGMNTEAFF.

This clone was seen only once. Here the CDR3 reads CSVVRDRGSNEQYF. The CDR3 DNA follows: TGCAGCGTGGTCCGCGACAGGGGTTCGAACGAGCAGTACTTC. This chain connects TRBV29-1 to TRBJ2-7; 8 bases are a match to TRBD1. This CDR3 is built from 14 residues. Germline V lookup: CDR1 SQVTM, CDR2 ANQGSEA. The ends lost 6 bases at V and 5 bases at J; junction bases unmatched: 12.

This clone has only one observation. This chain connects TRBV11-2 to TRBJ1-6; a possible D gene is TRBD1 (5 bases). CDR1 is SGHAT, CDR2 FQNNGV, per germline. The CDR3 length is 14 residues. V was trimmed by 0 bases and J by 13 bases, leaving 13 bases between them. The CDR3 sequence is CASSLEGPADPLHF. The CDR3 region has the DNA TGTGCCAGCAGCTTAGAGGGGCCGGCGGACCCCCTCCACTTT.